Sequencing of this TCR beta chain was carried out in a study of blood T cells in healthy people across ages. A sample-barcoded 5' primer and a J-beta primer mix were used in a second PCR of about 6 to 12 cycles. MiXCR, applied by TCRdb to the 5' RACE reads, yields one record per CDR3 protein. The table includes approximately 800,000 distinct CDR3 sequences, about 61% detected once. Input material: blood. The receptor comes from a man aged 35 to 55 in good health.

In DNA form, the CDR3 reads TGCAGTGCTTCCCACGTCGGCGGGAGGGCCGTCAATGAGCAGTTCTTC. Translating it yields CSASHVGGRAVNEQFF. J is TRBJ2-1 and V is TRBV20-1, with 9 bases fitting TRBD2. From germline, CDR1 is DFQATT and CDR2 SNEGSKA (reference sequence). The CDR3 has 16 residues. V trimming: 5 bases; J trimming: 6 bases; junction bases outside the gene matches: 14.